A single sample gave rise to the 25 T cell receptor beta chains below, sequenced in a study of CD8+CD57+ T cells in acquired aplastic anemia. Genomic DNA provided the template from which TCR beta VDJ and CDR3 profiles were obtained. One entry per CDR3 protein results from TCRdb running MiXCR on the reads. The sample includes about 170,000 distinct CDR3 sequences, 55% to 75% of them seen just once. The sequencing sample was made of sorted CD4+, CD8+, or CD8+CD57+ T cells (not recorded which) from PBMCs. The receptors come from a human donor in good health.

The chain uses TRBV7-6 and TRBJ2-5; perhaps TRBD2 as D (5 bases). V lost 0 bases and J 4 bases, leaving 9 bases between the germline ends. The germline V gene encodes CDR1 SGHVS and CDR2 FNYEAQ. CDR3 length: 14 amino acids. CDR3 in amino acids: CASSLAVEGETQYF. CDR3 nucleotides: TGTGCCAGCAGCTTAGCTGTAGAGGGAGAGACCCAGTACTTC.

The genes are TRBV12-3 or TRBV12-4 and TRBJ1-3; no definite D call. This CDR3 has 12 amino acids. V was trimmed by 2 bases and J by 4 bases, leaving 3 bases between them. CDR3 coding DNA: TGTGCCAGCAGTTTAATCGGAAACACCATATATTTT. Protein sequence: CASSLIGNTIYF.

In this sample, this clonotype turned up many times. The rearrangement uses TRBV11-2 and TRBJ2-7, with TRBD2 matching over 10 bases. With V trimmed by 4 bases and J by 3 bases, 9 bases remained unmatched. Germline assignment: CDR1 SGHAT and CDR2 FQNNGV. This CDR3 is built from 16 residues. The CDR3 DNA is TGTGCCAGCAGCTCAAGGACTAGCGGAGGGAGCTACGAGCAGTACTTC. This translates into CASSSRTSGGSYEQYF.

This chain connects TRBV10-1 to TRBJ1-1; D is uncertain. Deletions cut 4 bases from V and 4 bases from J, with 7 bases between. Germline CDR1 and CDR2: WNHNN and SYGVQD (reference sequence). This CDR3 is 12 amino acids long. The CDR3 loop reads CASSVTTTEAFF. The DNA for the CDR3 is TGCGCCAGCAGTGTAACAACCACTGAAGCTTTCTTT.

This chain uses TRBV2 with TRBJ2-5, with 15 bases identical to TRBD2. CDR1 is SNHLY and CDR2 is FYNNEI in the germline V gene. J lost 5 bases, V lost 7 bases, and 8 bases had no gene match. This CDR3 contains 16 residues. As DNA, the CDR3 is TGTGCCAGCAAACGGACTAGCGGGGGGGCCTCGGAGACCCAGTACTTC. Translated, it gives CASKRTSGGASETQYF.

In regard to this clonotype: A much more abundant neighbour one base away suggests this may be a read error. The chain employs TRBV29-1 and TRBJ1-1; 7 nucleotides agree with TRBD1. CDR1 and CDR2 (germline): SQVTM, ANQGSEA. The CDR3 spans 13 residues. The DNA for the CDR3 is TGCAGCGTTGGGGGACAGATGAACACTGAAGCTTCCTTT. This codes for CSVGGQMNTEASF.

In this sample, this clonotype turned up a few times. The J gene is TRBJ2-5, the V gene TRBV24-1, with unresolved D. CDR1 KGHDR and CDR2 SFDVKD come from the germline V gene. V was clipped by 9 bases and J by 0 bases, with 10 bases between them. This CDR3 contains 13 residues. Here the CDR3 DNA reads TGTGCCACCCTCGAACCGAACCAAGAGACCCAGTACTTC. As protein: CATLEPNQETQYF.

The V call is TRBV6-5, the J call TRBJ1-2, with D possibly being TRBD1 (5 bases). The CDR3 has 13 residues. Trimming left V 6 bases short and J 4 bases short, with 12 bases between. Germline assignment: CDR1 MNHEY and CDR2 SVGAGI. In nucleotides, the CDR3 is TGTGCCAGCAGCCCCGGGGCGGGCTATGGCTACACCTTC. Translation gives CASSPGAGYGYTF.

The chain employs TRBV20-1 and TRBJ2-3; D might be TRBD1 or TRBD2, each matching 5 bases. The CDR3 consists of 13 residues. The germline V gene encodes CDR1 DFQATT and CDR2 SNEGSKA (reference sequence). V was cut by 6 bases and J by 3 bases, with 13 bases left in between. CDR3: CSAPGARTDTQYF. The CDR3 DNA reads as TGCAGTGCCCCCGGGGCGCGGACAGATACGCAGTATTTT.

This clonotype was seen more than once but under ten times. The chain recombines TRBV27 with TRBJ2-5; D may be TRBD1 or TRBD2 (6 bases each). CDR3 length equals 14 residues. Deletions cut 2 bases from V and 5 bases from J, with 12 bases between. The germline gives CDR1 MNHEY, CDR2 SMNVEV (reference sequence). This chain's CDR3 is CASSLIGGRETQYF. The CDR3 DNA is TGTGCCAGCAGTTTAATAGGGGGGCGTGAGACCCAGTACTTC.

The J gene is TRBJ2-5, the V gene TRBV7-8; the match to TRBD1 covers 8 bases. Germline V gives CDR1 SGHVS, CDR2 FQNEAQ. The CDR3 is made up of 18 amino acids. V lost 0 bases and J lost 5; bases outside the gene matches: 14. CDR3 sequence: CASSLAVLQGGIMETQYF. CDR3 sequence (DNA): TGTGCCAGCAGCTTAGCCGTATTACAGGGGGGAATAATGGAGACCCAGTACTTC.

The CDR3 DNA reads TGTGCCATCAGGGGGACAGAAGGTAATCAGCCCCAGCATTTT. Protein sequence: CAIRGTEGNQPQHF. The chain has TRBV7-3 and TRBJ1-5; TRBD1 matches at 7 bases. This CDR3 spans 14 amino acids. With V trimmed by 10 bases and J by 4 bases, 10 bases remained unmatched. Looked up from germline, CDR1 is SGHTA and CDR2 is FQGTGA.

This clonotype showed up many times. V and J are TRBV20-1 and TRBJ1-5; no definite D call. The CDR3 totals 18 residues. Trimming removed 1 base from V and 0 bases from J, with 19 bases in between. CDR1 DFQATT and CDR2 SNEGSKA come from the germline V gene (reference sequence). The CDR3: CSARAGPVRTYSNQPQHF. The CDR3 DNA reads as TGCAGTGCTAGAGCGGGCCCAGTCAGGACTTATAGCAATCAGCCCCAGCATTTT.

The rearrangement uses TRBV29-1 and TRBJ2-7, with TRBD1 identical over 9 bases. The CDR3 is 12 amino acids. After removal of 7 bases from V and 3 bases from J, the junction contained 4 bases not matched to a gene. In germline, CDR1 is SQVTM, CDR2 ANQGSEA. The chain's CDR3 is CSAKTGGYEQYF. The DNA of the CDR3 is TGCAGCGCGAAGACAGGGGGCTACGAGCAGTACTTC.

The genes are TRBV9 and TRBJ1-1; D not certain. The V gene lost 5 bases and the J gene lost 2 bases, with 13 bases spanning the gap. This CDR3 comprises 14 residues. Germline V gene sequence: CDR1 SGDLS, CDR2 YYNGEE. The DNA of the CDR3 is TGTGCCAGCAGTACTAGCGGGTACAACACTGAAGCTTTCTTT. Protein: CASSTSGYNTEAFF.

This clonotype has a handful of counts. CDR3 amino acids: CATRRTGGSGANVLTF. The CDR3 DNA follows: TGTGCCACCAGGAGGACAGGGGGCTCCGGGGCCAACGTCCTGACTTTC. This chain uses TRBV24-1 with TRBJ2-6, with 11 bases fitting TRBD1. CDR1 is KGHDR, CDR2 SFDVKD, per germline. The CDR3 runs 16 residues. V shed 7 bases, J shed 4 bases, and the junction held 5 bases outside the gene matches.

The genes are TRBV25-1 and TRBJ1-1; tentatively, D is TRBD1 (5 bases). From germline, CDR1 is MGHDK and CDR2 SYGVNS. CDR3 length equals 12 residues. Trimming took 3 bases from V and 8 from J, leaving 10 bases between them. This CDR3 is CASSDWGTEAFF. The CDR3 bases are TGTGCCAGCAGTGATTGGGGGACGGAAGCTTTCTTT. The whole variable domain, remainder taken from reference TRBV25-1 and TRBJ1-1, is EADIYQTPRYLVIGTGKKITLECSQTMGHDKMYWYQQDPGMELHLIHYSYGVNSTEKGDLSSESTVSRIRTEHFPLTLESARPSHTSQYLCASSDWGTEAFFGQGTRLTVV.

The V gene is TRBV2, the J gene TRBJ1-1; D is unresolved. V lost 4 bases and J 7 bases, leaving 10 bases between the germline ends. The CDR3 sequence is 12 residues long. The germline V gene encodes CDR1 SNHLY and CDR2 FYNNEI. The DNA for the CDR3 is TGTGCCAGCAGTGGGAGGCCCGGTGAAGCTTTCTTT. As protein: CASSGRPGEAFF.

This chain joins TRBV6-2 or TRBV6-3 and TRBJ2-7, with D possibly matching TRBD1 (5 bases). Germline CDR1 is MNHEY and CDR2 is SVGEGT. CDR3 length: 15 residues. The ends were cut back, 3 bases at V and 2 bases at J, with 14 bases in the middle. The CDR3 DNA is TGTGCCAGCAGTTATGGGGCAGGGATGACCTACGAGCAGTACTTC. Amino acid sequence: CASSYGAGMTYEQYF.

The chain is built from TRBV29-1 and TRBJ2-7, with 8 bases matching TRBD1. The CDR3 extends over 13 amino acids. V trimming: 7 bases; J trimming: 1 base; junction bases outside the gene matches: 6. The germline gives CDR1 SQVTM, CDR2 ANQGSEA. The CDR3 here is CSGQGAGSYEQYF. The CDR3 coding sequence is TGCAGCGGTCAGGGGGCGGGGTCCTACGAGCAGTACTTC.

The chain uses TRBV7-9 and TRBJ2-5, with D possibly matching TRBD1 (6 bases). The CDR3 contains 15 residues. Germline CDR1 and CDR2: SEHNR and FQNEAQ (reference sequence). The germline V and J ends were trimmed by 2 bases and 2 bases, with 12 bases remaining between them. The CDR3 nucleotides are TGTGCCAGCAGCTTACCTCACAGGGATCAAGAGACCCAGTACTTC. Translation: CASSLPHRDQETQYF.

CDR3 sequence: CATSSLTTGGNGYTF. The CDR3 DNA reads as TGTGCCACCAGCTCATTGACGACAGGGGGCAATGGCTACACCTTC. J is TRBJ1-2 and V is TRBV15; 10 nucleotides align to TRBD1. Germline CDR1 LNHNV, CDR2 YYDKDF (reference sequence). This CDR3 spans 15 amino acids. V lost 5 bases to trimming and J lost 6 bases; unmatched junction nucleotides: 9.

The chain carries TRBV7-9 and TRBJ1-1, with D possibly being TRBD1 (5 bases). V lost 8 bases, J lost 2 bases, and 12 bases lay in between. CDR1 is SEHNR and CDR2 is FQNEAQ in the germline V gene (reference sequence). The CDR3 totals 13 residues. The CDR3: CASRGTVNTEAFF. The CDR3 region has the DNA TGTGCCAGCCGCGGGACTGTTAACACTGAAGCTTTCTTT.

This clonotype was observed a handful of times. The chain joins TRBV7-2 to TRBJ2-5, with 7 bases aligning to TRBD1. V was pared by 6 bases and J by 2 bases, with 6 bases of the junction left unmatched. Germline V gene lookup returns CDR1 SGHTA and CDR2 FQGNSA. CDR3 length equals 14 residues. CDR3 protein: CASRKGTAQETQYF. CDR3 nucleotides: TGTGCCAGCAGGAAAGGGACAGCTCAAGAGACCCAGTACTTC.

About this clonotype: Relative to the germline gene, one junction end is altered; a read error may explain this. The rearrangement links TRBV5-5 to TRBJ1-1; no firm D call. Germline V gene sequence: CDR1 SGHKS, CDR2 YYEKEE (reference sequence). This CDR3 has 13 amino acids. CDR3 loop: CASSLGWDTEAFF. For the CDR3, the DNA is TGCGCCAGCAGCTTGGGTTGGGACACTGAAGCTTTCTTT.